The entry that follows covers one TCR beta chain sequence. Its antigen is unknown. Just one base apart from a much larger clone, this may be a read error. The data belong to a study of post-analysis software for immune sequencing data. On the study more broadly: Some patients lacked subtype; others had relapsing-remitting, secondary progressive or progressive-relapsing disease.

Findings of the study overall: Compared against controls, patients with multiple sclerosis displayed significantly lower normalized Chao1 diversity. Strong same-batch co-clustering of samples appeared with F measure clustering. Controls had lower frequencies than patients of about 5 TRBV segments, which included TRBV5-6, TRBV5-1 and TRBV20-1.

Unique molecular identifiers were built into the TCR beta cDNA libraries. The source material, roughly 0.9 to 11 million T cells, gave rise to approximately 520,000 cDNA molecules. TCRdb ran MiXCR on the PCR reads and lists one entry per CDR3 protein. The sample holds about 200,000 distinct CDR3 sequences, 29% seen once. CDR1 is LNHNV, CDR2 YYDKDF, per germline (reference sequence). There are 15 residues in the CDR3. Sequencing was carried out using blood. The source of this sequence is a girl between 2 and 17 years old with multiple sclerosis. J is TRBJ1-2 and V is TRBV15; 7 bases line up with TRBD1. This CDR3 reads CATSSPPQGVNGHTF. CDR3 in DNA: TGTGCCACCAGCAGCCCCCCGCAGGGGGTTAATGGCCACACCTTC. Combining the CDR3 with reference TRBV15 and TRBJ1-2 gives the whole variable domain DAMVIQNPRYQVTQFGKPVTLSCSQTLNHNVMYWYQQKSSQAPKLLFHYYDKDFNNEADTPDNFQSRRPNTSFCFLDIRSPGLGDTAMYLCATSSPPQGVNGHTFGSGTRLTVV.